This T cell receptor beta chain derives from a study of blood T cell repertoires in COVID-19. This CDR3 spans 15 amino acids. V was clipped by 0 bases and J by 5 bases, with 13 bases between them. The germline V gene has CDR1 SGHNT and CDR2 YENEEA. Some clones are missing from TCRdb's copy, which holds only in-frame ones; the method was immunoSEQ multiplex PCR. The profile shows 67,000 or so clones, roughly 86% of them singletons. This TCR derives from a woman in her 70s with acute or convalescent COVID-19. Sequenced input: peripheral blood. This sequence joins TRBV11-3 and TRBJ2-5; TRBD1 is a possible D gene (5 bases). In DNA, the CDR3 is TGTGCCAGCAGCTTAGAAGGGGCCCCCGGGGAGACCCAGTACTTC. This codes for CASSLEGAPGETQYF.